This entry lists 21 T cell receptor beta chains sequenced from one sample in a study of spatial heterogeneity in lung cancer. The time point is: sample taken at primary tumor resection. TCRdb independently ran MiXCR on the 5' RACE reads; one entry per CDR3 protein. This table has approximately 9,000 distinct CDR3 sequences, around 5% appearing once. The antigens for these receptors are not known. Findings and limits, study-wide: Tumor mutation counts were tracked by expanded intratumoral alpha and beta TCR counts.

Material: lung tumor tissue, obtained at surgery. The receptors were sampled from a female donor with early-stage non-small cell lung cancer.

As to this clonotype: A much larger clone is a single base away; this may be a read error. DNA of the CDR3: TGTGCCAGCAGCCCCACGGGGGAGACCCAGTACTTC. This gives the protein CASSPTGETQYF. The V and J genes are TRBV7-9 and TRBJ2-5; possible D gene TRBD2, 5 bases. V lost 5 bases, J lost 5 bases, and 9 bases lay in between. This CDR3 region has 12 residues. Germline lookup yields CDR1 SEHNR and CDR2 FQNEAQ (reference sequence).

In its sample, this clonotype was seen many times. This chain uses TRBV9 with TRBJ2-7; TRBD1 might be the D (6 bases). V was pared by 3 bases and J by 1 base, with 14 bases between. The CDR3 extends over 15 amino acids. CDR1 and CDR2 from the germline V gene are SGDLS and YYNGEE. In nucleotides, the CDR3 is TGTGCCAGCAGCGCGGGACATTCTCCTTCCTACGAGCAGTACTTC. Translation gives CASSAGHSPSYEQYF.

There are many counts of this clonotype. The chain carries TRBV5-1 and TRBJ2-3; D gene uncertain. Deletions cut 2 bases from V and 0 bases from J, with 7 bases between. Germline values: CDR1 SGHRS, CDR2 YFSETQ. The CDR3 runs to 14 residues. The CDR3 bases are TGCGCCAGCAGCTTCTCTAGTAGCACAGATACGCAGTATTTT. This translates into CASSFSSSTDTQYF. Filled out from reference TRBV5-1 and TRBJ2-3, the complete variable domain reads KAGVTQTPRYLIKTRGQQVTLSCSPISGHRSVSWYQQTPGQGLQFLFEYFSETQRNKGNFPGRFSGRQFSNSRSEMNVSTLELGDSALYLCASSFSSSTDTQYFGPGTRLTVL.

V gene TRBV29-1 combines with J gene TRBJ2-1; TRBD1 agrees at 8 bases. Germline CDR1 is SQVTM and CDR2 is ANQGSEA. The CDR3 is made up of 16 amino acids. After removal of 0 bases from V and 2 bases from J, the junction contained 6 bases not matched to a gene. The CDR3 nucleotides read TGCAGCGTTGAAGATCCGGACAGGGTCACCTACAATGAGCAGTTCTTC. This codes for CSVEDPDRVTYNEQFF.

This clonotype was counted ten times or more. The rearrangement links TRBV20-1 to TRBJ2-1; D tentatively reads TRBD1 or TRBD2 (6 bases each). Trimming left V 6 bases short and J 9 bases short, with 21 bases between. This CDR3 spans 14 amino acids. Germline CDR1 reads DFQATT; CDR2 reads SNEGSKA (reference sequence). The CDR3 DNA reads TGCAGTGCGAGACCTCCGGGGGCCCGTTTTGAGCAGTTCTTC. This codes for CSARPPGARFEQFF.

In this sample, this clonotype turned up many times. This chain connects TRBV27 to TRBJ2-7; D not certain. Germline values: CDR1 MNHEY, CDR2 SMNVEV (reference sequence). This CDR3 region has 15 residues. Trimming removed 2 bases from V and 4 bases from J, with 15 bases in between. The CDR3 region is CASSLSGIDQYEQYF. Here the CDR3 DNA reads TGTGCCAGCAGTTTAAGTGGAATAGATCAATACGAGCAGTACTTC.

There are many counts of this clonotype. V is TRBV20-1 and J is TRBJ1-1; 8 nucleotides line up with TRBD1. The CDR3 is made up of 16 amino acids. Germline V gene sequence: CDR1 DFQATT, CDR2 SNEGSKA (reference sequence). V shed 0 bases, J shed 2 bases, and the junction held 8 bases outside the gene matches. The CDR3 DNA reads TGCAGTGCTAGAGAACCCCGACAGGGGCCTAACACTGAAGCTTTCTTT. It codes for CSAREPRQGPNTEAFF.

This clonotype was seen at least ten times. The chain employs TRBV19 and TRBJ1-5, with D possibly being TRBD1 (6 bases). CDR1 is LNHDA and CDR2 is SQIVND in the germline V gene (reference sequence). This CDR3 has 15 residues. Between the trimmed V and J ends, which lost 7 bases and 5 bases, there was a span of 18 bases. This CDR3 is CASTKFGQYHQPQHF. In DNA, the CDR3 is TGTGCCAGTACAAAATTCGGACAGTACCATCAGCCCCAGCATTTT. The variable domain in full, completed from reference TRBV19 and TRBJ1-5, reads DGGITQSPKYLFRKEGQNVTLSCEQNLNHDAMYWYRQDPGQGLRLIYYSQIVNDFQKGDIAEGYSVSREKKESFPLTVTSAQKNPTAFYLCASTKFGQYHQPQHFGDGTRLSIL.

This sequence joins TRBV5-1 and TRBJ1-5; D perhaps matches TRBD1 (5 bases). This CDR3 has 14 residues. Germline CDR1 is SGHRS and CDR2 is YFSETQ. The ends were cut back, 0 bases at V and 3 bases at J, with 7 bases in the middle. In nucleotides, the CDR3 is TGCGCCAGCAGCTTGGAGGGGCTCAATCAGCCCCAGCATTTT. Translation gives CASSLEGLNQPQHF.

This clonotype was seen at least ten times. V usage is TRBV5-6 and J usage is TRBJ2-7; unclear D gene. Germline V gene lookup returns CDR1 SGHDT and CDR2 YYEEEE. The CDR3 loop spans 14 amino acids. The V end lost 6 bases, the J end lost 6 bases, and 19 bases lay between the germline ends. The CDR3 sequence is CASNYRSDRGEQYF. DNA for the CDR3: TGTGCCAGCAATTACAGATCTGACCGCGGCGAGCAGTACTTC. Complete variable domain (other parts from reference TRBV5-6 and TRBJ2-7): DAGVTQSPTHLIKTRGQQVTLRCSPKSGHDTVSWYQQALGQGPQFIFQYYEEEERQRGNFPDRFSGHQFPNYSSELNVNALLLGDSALYLCASNYRSDRGEQYFGPGTRLTVT.

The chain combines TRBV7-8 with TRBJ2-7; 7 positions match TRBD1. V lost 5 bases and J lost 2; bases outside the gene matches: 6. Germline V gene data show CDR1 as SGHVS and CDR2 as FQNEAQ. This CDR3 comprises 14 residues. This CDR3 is CASSRWDSAYEQYF. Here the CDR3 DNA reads TGTGCCAGCAGCCGCTGGGACAGTGCCTACGAGCAGTACTTC.

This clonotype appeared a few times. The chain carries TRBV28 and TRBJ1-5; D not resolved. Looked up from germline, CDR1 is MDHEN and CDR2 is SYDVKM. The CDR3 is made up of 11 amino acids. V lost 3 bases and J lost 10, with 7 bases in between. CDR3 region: CASSFSGPQHF. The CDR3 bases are TGTGCCAGCAGTTTCAGTGGACCCCAGCATTTT.

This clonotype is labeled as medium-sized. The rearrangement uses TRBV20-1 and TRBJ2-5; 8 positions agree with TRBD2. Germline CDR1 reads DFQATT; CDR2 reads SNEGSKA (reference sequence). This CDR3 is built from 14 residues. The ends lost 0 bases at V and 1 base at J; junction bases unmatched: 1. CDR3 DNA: TGCAGTGCTAGAGAGCGGGAGGTCCAAGAGACCCAGTACTTC. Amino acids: CSAREREVQETQYF.

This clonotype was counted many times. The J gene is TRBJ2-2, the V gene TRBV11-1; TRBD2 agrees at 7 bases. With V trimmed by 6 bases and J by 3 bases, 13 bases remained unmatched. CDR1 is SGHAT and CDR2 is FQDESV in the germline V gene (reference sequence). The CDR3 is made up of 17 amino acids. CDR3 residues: CASRLTGREPYTGELFF. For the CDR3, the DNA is TGTGCCAGCAGACTAACGGGGCGGGAGCCATACACCGGGGAGCTGTTTTTT.

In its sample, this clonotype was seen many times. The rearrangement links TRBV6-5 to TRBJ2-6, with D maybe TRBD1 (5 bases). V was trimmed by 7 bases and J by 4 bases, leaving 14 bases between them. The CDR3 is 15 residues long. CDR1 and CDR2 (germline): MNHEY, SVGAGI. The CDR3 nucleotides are TGTGCCAGCACCCTCCTAGGGGTCGGGGCCAACGTCCTGACTTTC. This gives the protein CASTLLGVGANVLTF.

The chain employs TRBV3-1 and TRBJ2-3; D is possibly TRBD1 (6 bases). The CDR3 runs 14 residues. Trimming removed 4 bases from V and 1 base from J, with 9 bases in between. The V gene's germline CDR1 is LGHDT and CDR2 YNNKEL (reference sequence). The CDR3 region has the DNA TGTGCCAGCAGCCCGCACAGGGGCACAGATACGCAGTATTTT. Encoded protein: CASSPHRGTDTQYF.

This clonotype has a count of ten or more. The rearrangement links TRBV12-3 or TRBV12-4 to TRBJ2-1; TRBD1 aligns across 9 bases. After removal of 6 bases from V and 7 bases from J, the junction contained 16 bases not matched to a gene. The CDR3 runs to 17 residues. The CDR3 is CASSTQAGQGIMNEQFF. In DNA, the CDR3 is TGTGCCAGCAGCACCCAAGCGGGACAGGGTATTATGAATGAGCAGTTCTTC.

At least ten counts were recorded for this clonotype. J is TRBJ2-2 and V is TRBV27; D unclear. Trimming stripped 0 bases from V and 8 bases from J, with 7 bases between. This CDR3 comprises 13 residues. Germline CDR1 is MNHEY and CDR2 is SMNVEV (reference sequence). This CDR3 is CASSLSPRGELFF. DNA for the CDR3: TGTGCCAGCAGTTTATCCCCCAGGGGGGAGCTGTTTTTT.

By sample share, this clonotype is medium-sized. The CDR3 spells CASSRDKTYEQYF. The CDR3 DNA follows: TGTGCCAGCAGCCGGGACAAAACCTACGAGCAGTACTTC. The chain recombines TRBV5-4 with TRBJ2-7, with D possibly being TRBD1 (6 bases). The V end was cut by 4 bases, the J end by 2 bases, with 10 bases between. CDR3 length: 13 residues. Per germline, CDR1 SGHNT and CDR2 YYREEE (reference sequence).

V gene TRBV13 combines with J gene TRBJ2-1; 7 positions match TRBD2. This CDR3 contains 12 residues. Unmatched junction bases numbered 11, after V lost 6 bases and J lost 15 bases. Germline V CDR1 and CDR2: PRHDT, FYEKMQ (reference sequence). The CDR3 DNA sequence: TGTGCCAGCAGGAAAAGGAGCGGGATAGTGTTCTTC. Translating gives CASRKRSGIVFF.

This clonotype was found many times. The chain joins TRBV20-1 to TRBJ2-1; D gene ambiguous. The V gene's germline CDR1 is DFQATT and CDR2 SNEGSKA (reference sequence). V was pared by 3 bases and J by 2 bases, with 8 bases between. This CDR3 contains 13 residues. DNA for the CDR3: TGCAGTGCTAGGTTCCCTACCTACAATGAGCAGTTCTTC. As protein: CSARFPTYNEQFF.